One sample yielded the 21 T cell receptor beta chains listed below, sequenced in a study of T cells after yellow fever vaccination. TCRdb reanalysed the 5' RACE reads using MiXCR and keeps one entry per CDR3 protein. In the table there are 500,000 to 650,000 distinct CDR3 sequences, approximately 13% of which are singletons. This specimen consisted of PBMCs, obtained on the day of the yellow fever booster vaccination. All receptors derive from a man aged 25-45 years who received the YFV17D yellow fever vaccine.

This clonotype was found a few times. This chain joins TRBV20-1 and TRBJ1-5, with TRBD1 as a possible D gene (5 bases). Deletions cut 1 base from V and 7 bases from J, with 11 bases between. This CDR3 contains 13 residues. CDR1 DFQATT and CDR2 SNEGSKA come from the germline V gene (reference sequence). CDR3 protein: CSARVQGGQPQHF. CDR3 coding DNA: TGCAGTGCTAGAGTGCAGGGCGGACAGCCCCAGCATTTT.

This clonotype was seen a few times. The chain employs TRBV6-1 and TRBJ2-3; TRBD2 aligns across 7 bases. The CDR3 loop spans 13 amino acids. Germline V gene lookup returns CDR1 MNHNS and CDR2 SASEGT. With 6 bases clipped from V and 4 bases from J, the junction kept 4 bases outside the gene matches. CDR3 in DNA: TGTGCCAGCAGCGAAACTAGCGCAGATACGCAGTATTTT. It codes for CASSETSADTQYF.

J is TRBJ2-3 and V is TRBV6-1; perhaps TRBD1 as D (5 bases). Trimming removed 7 bases from V and 5 bases from J, with 10 bases in between. The CDR3 totals 12 residues. Germline V CDR1 and CDR2: MNHNS, SASEGT. The CDR3 region has the DNA TGTGCCAGCATGGGGCAGGTAGATACGCAGTATTTT. Protein sequence: CASMGQVDTQYF.

This chain uses TRBV11-3 with TRBJ2-1, with 10 positions matching TRBD2. With V trimmed by 5 bases and J by 5 bases, 9 bases remained unmatched. Germline V gives CDR1 SGHNT, CDR2 YENEEA. The CDR3 length is 16 residues. CDR3 bases: TGTGCCAGCAGCCTAGGGGGTCTAGCGGGAGACAATGAGCAGTTCTTC. Encoded protein: CASSLGGLAGDNEQFF. The entire variable domain, with the rest obtained from reference TRBV11-3 and TRBJ2-1, is as follows: EAGVVQSPRYKIIEKKQPVAFWCNPISGHNTLYWYLQNLGQGPELLIRYENEEAVDDSQLPKDRFSAERLKGVDSTLKIQPAELGDSAVYLCASSLGGLAGDNEQFFGPGTRLTVL.

This clonotype was detected ten times or more. The chain has TRBV6-5 and TRBJ2-7, with D perhaps matching TRBD1 (5 bases). CDR1 and CDR2 (germline): MNHEY, SVGAGI. The CDR3 is made up of 17 amino acids. Trimming stripped 0 bases from V and 1 base from J, with 16 bases between. This CDR3 is CASSYSISTAKSYEQYF. In DNA form, the CDR3 reads TGTGCCAGCAGTTACTCGATATCGACAGCAAAGTCCTACGAGCAGTACTTC.

The CDR3 nucleotides are TGTGCCAGCAGCTTCGGCACAGGGATTCAGCCCCAGCATTTT. Protein product: CASSFGTGIQPQHF. This chain joins TRBV7-2 and TRBJ1-5; D might be TRBD1 (6 bases). Trimming stripped 3 bases from V and 6 bases from J, with 12 bases between. This CDR3 contains 14 residues. Germline V gene sequence: CDR1 SGHTA, CDR2 FQGNSA.

This clonotype was seen more than once but under ten times. This rearrangement joins TRBV5-1 to TRBJ2-5; TRBD2 aligns across 7 bases. The CDR3 is 14 residues long. With 3 bases clipped from V and 5 bases from J, the junction kept 7 bases outside the gene matches. Germline CDR1 is SGHRS and CDR2 is YFSETQ. CDR3 nucleotide sequence: TGCGCCAGCAGCTCGATACTAGCGTCGGAGACCCAGTACTTC. This encodes CASSSILASETQYF.

The rearrangement joins TRBV20-1 to TRBJ2-1; 12 bases align to TRBD1. This CDR3 is built from 14 residues. Germline trimming cut 6 bases from V and 8 bases from J; bases unmatched to any gene: 8. Germline V gene sequence: CDR1 DFQATT, CDR2 SNEGSKA (reference sequence). The CDR3 reads CSAPPGQGAYEQFF. The CDR3 DNA reads TGCAGTGCGCCACCGGGACAGGGGGCATATGAGCAGTTCTTC.

V gene TRBV3-1 combines with J gene TRBJ2-5; 8 bases map to TRBD2. Germline V CDR1 and CDR2: LGHDT, YNNKEL (reference sequence). The length of the CDR3 is 15 residues. The V gene end was trimmed by 3 bases and the J gene end by 5 bases; junction bases not matched to a gene: 8. CDR3 protein: CASSHYGRAKETQYF. The CDR3, as DNA: TGTGCCAGCAGCCACTACGGGAGGGCCAAGGAGACCCAGTACTTC.

The V gene is TRBV28, the J gene TRBJ1-2; D ambiguous. Germline lookup yields CDR1 MDHEN and CDR2 SYDVKM. Trimming pared 5 bases from V and 5 bases from J, leaving 15 bases between. The CDR3 length is 14 residues. The CDR3 spells CASSNPTRQYGYTF. The CDR3 DNA reads as TGTGCCAGCAGTAACCCAACCCGGCAGTATGGCTACACCTTC.

The chain joins TRBV4-3 to TRBJ2-7; 7 bases are a match to TRBD1. V was clipped by 6 bases and J by 2 bases; unmatched bases: 10. The CDR3 covers 15 residues. Looked up from germline, CDR1 is LGHNA and CDR2 is YSLEER. The CDR3 reads CASSTDRLPTYEQYF. As DNA, the CDR3 is TGCGCCAGCAGTACGGACAGGTTGCCCACCTACGAGCAGTACTTC.

This clonotype showed up just a few times. The chain links TRBV10-3 to TRBJ2-5, with 9 bases that match TRBD2. Trimming cost V 4 bases and J 5 bases; bases outside gene matches: 14. Germline lookup yields CDR1 ENHRY and CDR2 SYGVKD. This CDR3 is 17 amino acids long. CDR3 in amino acids: CAISASGTSLGRETQYF. Here the CDR3 DNA reads TGTGCCATCAGTGCTTCGGGGACTAGCCTTGGACGCGAGACCCAGTACTTC.

This clonotype was detected only a few times. The chain couples TRBV7-2 to TRBJ1-1, with 7 bases matching TRBD1. CDR3 length equals 14 residues. In germline, CDR1 is SGHTA, CDR2 FQGNSA. The J segment lost 6 bases and the V segment lost 2 bases, leaving 6 bases of the junction unmatched. This CDR3 is CASSLKGASSEAFF. The DNA for the CDR3 is TGTGCCAGCAGCTTAAAGGGGGCGAGTTCTGAAGCTTTCTTT.

The rearrangement joins TRBV11-1 to TRBJ2-5; D may be TRBD1 (5 bases). Germline CDR1 and CDR2: SGHAT and FQDESV (reference sequence). V was clipped by 5 bases and J by 5 bases, with 12 bases between them. The CDR3 loop spans 13 amino acids. The DNA of the CDR3 is TGTGCCAGCAGCAAGGGGCTGAGGGAGACCCAGTACTTC. Residues: CASSKGLRETQYF. The full variable domain, with the rest looked up from reference TRBV11-1 and TRBJ2-5, is EAEVAQSPRYKITEKSQAVAFWCDPISGHATLYWYRQILGQGPELLVQFQDESVVDDSQLPKDRFSAERLKGVDSTLKIQPAELGDSAMYLCASSKGLRETQYFGPGTRLLVL.

This clonotype was counted only a few times. The chain employs TRBV11-2 and TRBJ2-3, with TRBD2 matching over 9 bases. Germline CDR1 SGHAT, CDR2 FQNNGV. The V gene end was trimmed by 1 base and the J gene end by 2 bases; junction bases not matched to a gene: 7. The CDR3 loop spans 17 amino acids. The CDR3 is CASSLVGLAGSTDTQYF. DNA for the CDR3: TGTGCCAGCAGCTTAGTAGGTCTAGCGGGATCCACAGATACGCAGTATTTT.

The chain has TRBV5-1 and TRBJ2-1; 11 bases are a match to TRBD2. Losses at the gene ends were 0 bases for V and 8 bases for J; bases not matched to a gene: 1. Germline V CDR1 and CDR2: SGHRS, YFSETQ. This CDR3 comprises 14 residues. CDR3 sequence: CASSLGLAGHEQFF. The CDR3 nucleotides are TGCGCCAGCAGCTTGGGACTAGCGGGACATGAGCAGTTCTTC. Supplemented by reference TRBV5-1 and TRBJ2-1, the full variable domain reads KAGVTQTPRYLIKTRGQQVTLSCSPISGHRSVSWYQQTPGQGLQFLFEYFSETQRNKGNFPGRFSGRQFSNSRSEMNVSTLELGDSALYLCASSLGLAGHEQFFGPGTRLTVL.

This clonotype was detected only a few times. V usage is TRBV7-8 and J usage is TRBJ2-5; the D gene is possibly TRBD2 (5 bases). CDR3 length equals 14 residues. Germline lookup yields CDR1 SGHVS and CDR2 FQNEAQ. The V end lost 1 base, the J end lost 5 bases, and 11 bases lay between the germline ends. CDR3 DNA sequence: TGTGCCAGCAGCTTAGGGGCTCCGGGGGAGACCCAGTACTTC. This codes for CASSLGAPGETQYF.

The sample holds a few counts of this clonotype. V usage is TRBV4-3 and J usage is TRBJ2-3; the match to TRBD2 covers 13 bases. V trimming: 4 bases; J trimming: 8 bases; junction bases outside the gene matches: 12. The germline V gene has CDR1 LGHNA and CDR2 YSLEER. This CDR3 contains 17 residues. CDR3 residues: CASSPTSGRARSGTQYF. The CDR3 nucleotides are TGCGCCAGCAGCCCTACTAGCGGGAGGGCCCGGAGTGGTACGCAGTATTTT.

This clonotype was counted many times. The rearrangement joins TRBV30 to TRBJ2-2; D possibly corresponds to TRBD1 (6 bases). Germline V CDR1 and CDR2: GTSNPN, SVGIG (reference sequence). The CDR3 is 14 amino acids. V lost 1 base, J lost 5 bases, and 11 bases lay in between. CDR3 DNA sequence: TGTGCCTGGAGTGCATCAGGGGTGACCGGGGAGCTGTTTTTT. This translates into CAWSASGVTGELFF.

This chain joins TRBV11-2 and TRBJ1-1, with 9 bases lining up with TRBD1. J gave up 5 bases and V 4 bases, and 8 bases lay outside the gene matches. Germline CDR1 SGHAT, CDR2 FQNNGV. The CDR3 consists of 15 residues. The CDR3 spells CASSSKPGQGTEAFF. The CDR3 nucleotides read TGTGCCAGCAGCTCGAAACCGGGACAGGGTACTGAAGCTTTCTTT.

Only a few counts were recorded for this clonotype. This chain joins TRBV11-2 and TRBJ2-3, with D perhaps matching TRBD1 (7 bases). Deletions cut 1 base from V and 2 bases from J, with 16 bases between. Germline V gives CDR1 SGHAT, CDR2 FQNNGV. The CDR3 contains 17 residues. CDR3 loop: CASSLVADRSLTDTQYF. CDR3 bases: TGTGCCAGCAGCTTAGTAGCGGACAGGTCACTCACAGATACGCAGTATTTT.